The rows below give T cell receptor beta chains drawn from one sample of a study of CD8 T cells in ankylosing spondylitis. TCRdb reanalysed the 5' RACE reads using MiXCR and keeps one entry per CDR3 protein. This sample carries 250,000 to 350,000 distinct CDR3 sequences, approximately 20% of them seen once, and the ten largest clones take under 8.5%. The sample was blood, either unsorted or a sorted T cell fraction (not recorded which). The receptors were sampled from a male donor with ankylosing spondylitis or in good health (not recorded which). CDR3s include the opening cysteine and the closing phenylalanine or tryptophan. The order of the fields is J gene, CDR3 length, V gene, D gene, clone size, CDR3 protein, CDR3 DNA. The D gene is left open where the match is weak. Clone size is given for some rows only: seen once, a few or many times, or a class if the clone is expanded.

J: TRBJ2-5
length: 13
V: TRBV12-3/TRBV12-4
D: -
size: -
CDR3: CASSLHGGETQYF
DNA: TGTGCCAGCAGCCTTCACGGAGGGGAGACCCAGTACTTC

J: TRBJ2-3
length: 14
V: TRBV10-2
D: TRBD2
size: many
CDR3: CASGTSGGSDTQYF
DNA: TGCGCCAGCGGGACTAGCGGGGGGTCGGATACGCAGTATTTT

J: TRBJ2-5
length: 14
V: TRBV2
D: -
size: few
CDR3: CASRRQASWETQYF
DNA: TGTGCCAGCAGAAGACAGGCCTCGTGGGAGACCCAGTACTTC

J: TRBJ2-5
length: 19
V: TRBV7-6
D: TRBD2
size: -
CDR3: CASSLIVAGGPWNQETQYF
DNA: TGTGCCAGCAGCTTAATCGTGGCGGGAGGGCCGTGGAACCAAGAGACCCAGTACTTC

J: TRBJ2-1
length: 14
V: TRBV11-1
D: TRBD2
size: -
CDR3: CASSLWTSNNEQFF
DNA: TGTGCCAGCAGCTTATGGACTAGCAACAATGAGCAGTTCTTC

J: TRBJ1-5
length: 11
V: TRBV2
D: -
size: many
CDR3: CAIGENQPQHF
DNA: TGTGCCATAGGGGAAAATCAGCCCCAGCATTTT

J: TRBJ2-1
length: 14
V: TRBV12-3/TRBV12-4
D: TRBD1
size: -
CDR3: CAIQIGTDYNEQFF
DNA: TGTGCCATCCAGATTGGGACAGATTACAATGAGCAGTTCTTC

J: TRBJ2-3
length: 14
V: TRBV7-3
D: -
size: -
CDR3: CASSLHKSTDTQYF
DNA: TGTGCCAGCAGCTTACACAAGAGCACAGATACGCAGTATTTT

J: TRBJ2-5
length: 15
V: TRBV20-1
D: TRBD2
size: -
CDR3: CSARGSSGSGETQYF
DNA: TGCAGTGCTAGAGGATCGAGCGGGAGCGGAGAGACCCAGTACTTC

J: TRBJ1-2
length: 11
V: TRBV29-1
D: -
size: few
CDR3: CSVGAGTGYTF
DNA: TGCAGCGTTGGTGCGGGAACTGGCTACACCTTC

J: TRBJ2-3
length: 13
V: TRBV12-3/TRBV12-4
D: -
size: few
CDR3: CASRSGTTDTQYF
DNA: TGTGCCAGCAGGTCGGGGACCACAGATACGCAGTATTTT

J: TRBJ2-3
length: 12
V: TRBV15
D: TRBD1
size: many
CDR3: CATSKRDRGQYF
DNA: TGTGCCACCAGCAAGAGGGACAGGGGGCAGTATTTT

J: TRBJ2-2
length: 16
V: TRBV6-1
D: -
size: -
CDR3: CASTSTGRSITGELFF
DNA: TGTGCCAGCACCTCGACCGGACGATCGATTACCGGGGAGCTGTTTTTT

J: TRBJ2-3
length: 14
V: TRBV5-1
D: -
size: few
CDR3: CASSSATGTGTQYF
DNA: TGCGCCAGCAGCTCAGCTACCGGCACAGGTACGCAGTATTTT

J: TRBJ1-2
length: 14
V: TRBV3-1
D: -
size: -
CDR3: CASSQDPAPYGYTF
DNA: TGTGCCAGCAGCCAAGATCCGGCCCCCTATGGCTACACCTTC

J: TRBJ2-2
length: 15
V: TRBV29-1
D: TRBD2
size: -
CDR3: CSALLAGGYTGELFF
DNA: TGCAGCGCACTACTAGCGGGGGGCTACACCGGGGAGCTGTTTTTT

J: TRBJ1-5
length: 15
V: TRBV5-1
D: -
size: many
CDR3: CASSLVAGVNQPQHF
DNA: TGCGCCAGCAGCTTGGTCGCAGGGGTCAATCAGCCCCAGCATTTT

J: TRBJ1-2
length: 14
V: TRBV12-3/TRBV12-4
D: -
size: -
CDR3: CASSLRHKADGYTF
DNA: TGTGCCAGCAGTTTAAGGCATAAAGCTGACGGCTACACCTTC

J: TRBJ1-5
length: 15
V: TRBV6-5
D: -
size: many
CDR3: CASSYSSNSNQPQHF
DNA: TGTGCCAGCAGTTACTCGTCTAATAGCAATCAGCCCCAGCATTTT

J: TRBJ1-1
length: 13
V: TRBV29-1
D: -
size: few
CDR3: CSVEGRVLTEAFF
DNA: TGCAGCGTTGAGGGCAGGGTTCTCACTGAAGCTTTCTTT

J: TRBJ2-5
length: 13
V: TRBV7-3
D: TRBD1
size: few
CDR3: CASSNDRGETQYF
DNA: TGTGCCAGCAGCAACGACAGGGGAGAGACCCAGTACTTC

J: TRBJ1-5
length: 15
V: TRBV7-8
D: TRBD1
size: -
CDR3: CASSARTGAAQPQHF
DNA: TGTGCCAGCAGCGCCCGAACAGGGGCCGCCCAGCCCCAGCATTTT

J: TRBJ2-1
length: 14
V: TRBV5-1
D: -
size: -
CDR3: CASSPRDIYNEQFF
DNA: TGCGCCAGCAGCCCTCGCGATATTTACAATGAGCAGTTCTTC

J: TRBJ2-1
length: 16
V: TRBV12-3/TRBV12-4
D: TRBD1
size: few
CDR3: CASRLTGGASYNEQFF
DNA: TGTGCCAGCAGACTTACAGGGGGCGCCTCCTACAATGAGCAGTTCTTC

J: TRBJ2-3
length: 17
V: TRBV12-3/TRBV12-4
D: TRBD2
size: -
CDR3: CASIRTSGGEGADSQYF
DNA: TGTGCCAGCATCCGGACTAGCGGGGGGGAAGGGGCAGATTCGCAGTATTTT

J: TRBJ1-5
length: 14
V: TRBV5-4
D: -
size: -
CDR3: CASSLPGSNQPQHF
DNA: TGTGCCAGCAGCTTACCGGGAAGCAATCAGCCCCAGCATTTT

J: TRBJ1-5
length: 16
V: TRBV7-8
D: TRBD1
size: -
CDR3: CASSLLATGRNQPQHF
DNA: TGTGCCAGCAGCTTACTAGCGACAGGGCGGAATCAGCCCCAGCATTTT

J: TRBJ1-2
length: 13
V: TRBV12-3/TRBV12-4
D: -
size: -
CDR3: CASSRHPNYGYTF
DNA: TGTGCCAGCAGTCGACACCCTAACTATGGCTACACCTTC

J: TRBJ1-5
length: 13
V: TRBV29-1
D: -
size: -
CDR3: CSVEEQGGQPQHF
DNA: TGCAGCGTTGAAGAACAGGGCGGCCAGCCCCAGCATTTT

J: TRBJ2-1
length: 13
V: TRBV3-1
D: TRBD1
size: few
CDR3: CASSRQGGNEQFF
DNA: TGTGCCAGCAGCCGACAGGGGGGGAATGAGCAGTTCTTC

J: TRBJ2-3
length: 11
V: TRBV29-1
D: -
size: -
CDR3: CSVAVADTQYF
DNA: TGCAGCGTTGCTGTGGCAGATACGCAGTATTTT

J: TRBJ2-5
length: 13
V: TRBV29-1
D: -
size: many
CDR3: CSVDLTIQETQYF
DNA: TGCAGCGTTGACTTGACTATTCAAGAGACCCAGTACTTC

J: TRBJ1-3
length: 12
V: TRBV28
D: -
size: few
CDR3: CASSLWENTIYF
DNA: TGTGCCAGCAGTTTATGGGAAAACACCATATATTTT

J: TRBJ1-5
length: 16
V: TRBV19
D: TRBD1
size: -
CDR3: CASTSGGGGGNQPQHF
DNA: TGTGCCAGTACCTCGGGAGGGGGCGGAGGCAATCAGCCCCAGCATTTT

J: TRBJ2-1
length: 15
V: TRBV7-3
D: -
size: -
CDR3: CASAVGRGVGNEQFF
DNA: TGTGCCAGCGCTGTTGGGCGCGGGGTCGGGAATGAGCAGTTCTTC

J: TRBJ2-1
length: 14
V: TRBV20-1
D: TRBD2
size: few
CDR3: CSAAGTEYYNEQFF
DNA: TGCAGTGCAGCGGGGACGGAATACTACAATGAGCAGTTCTTC

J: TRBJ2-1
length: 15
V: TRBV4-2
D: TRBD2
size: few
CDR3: CASSQTSGDYNEQFF
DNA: TGTGCCAGCAGCCAGACTAGCGGGGATTACAATGAGCAGTTCTTC

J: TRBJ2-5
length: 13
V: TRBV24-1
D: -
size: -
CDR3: CATREQGRETQYF
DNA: TGTGCCACCAGGGAACAGGGCCGGGAGACCCAGTACTTC

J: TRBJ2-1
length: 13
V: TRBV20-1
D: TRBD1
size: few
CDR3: CSASPGGGNEQFF
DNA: TGCAGTGCTAGTCCAGGGGGCGGGAATGAGCAGTTCTTC

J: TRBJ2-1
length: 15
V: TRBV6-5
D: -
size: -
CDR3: CASSYSRQSYNEQFF
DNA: TGTGCCAGCAGTTACTCGAGGCAGTCCTACAATGAGCAGTTCTTC

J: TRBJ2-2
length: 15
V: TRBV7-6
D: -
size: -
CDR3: CASSLGQGHTGELFF
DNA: TGTGCCAGCAGCTTAGGGCAGGGGCACACCGGGGAGCTGTTTTTT

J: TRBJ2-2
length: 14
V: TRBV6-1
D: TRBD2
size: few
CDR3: CASGLAGNTGELFF
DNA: TGTGCCAGCGGACTAGCGGGAAACACCGGGGAGCTGTTTTTT

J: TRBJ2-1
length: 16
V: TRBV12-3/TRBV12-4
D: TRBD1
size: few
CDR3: CASRPKDRGPYNEQFF
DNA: TGTGCCAGCAGACCCAAGGACAGGGGGCCTTACAATGAGCAGTTCTTC

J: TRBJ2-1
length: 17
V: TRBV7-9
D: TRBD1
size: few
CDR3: CASSLEAQTGSNNEQFF
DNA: TGTGCCAGCAGCTTAGAGGCCCAGACAGGGTCCAACAATGAGCAGTTCTTC

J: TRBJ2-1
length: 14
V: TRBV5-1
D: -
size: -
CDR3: CASSLAIGSNEQFF
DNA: TGCGCCAGCAGCTTGGCGATCGGGAGTAATGAGCAGTTCTTC

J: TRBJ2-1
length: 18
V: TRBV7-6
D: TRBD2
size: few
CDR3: CASSLGSLLAGFYNEQFF
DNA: TGTGCCAGCAGCTTAGGATCACTTCTAGCGGGATTCTACAATGAGCAGTTCTTC

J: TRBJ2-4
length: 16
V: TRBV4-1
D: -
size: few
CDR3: CASSQEDRWPGDIQYF
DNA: TGCGCCAGCAGCCAAGAAGATAGGTGGCCTGGAGACATTCAGTACTTC

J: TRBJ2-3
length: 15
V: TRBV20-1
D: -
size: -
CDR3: CSARDLYGGSDTQYF
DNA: TGCAGTGCTAGAGATCTCTACGGAGGTTCAGATACGCAGTATTTT

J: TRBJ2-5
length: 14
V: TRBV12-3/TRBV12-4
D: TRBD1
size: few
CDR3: CASRGQGAWETQYF
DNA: TGTGCCAGCAGGGGACAGGGGGCGTGGGAGACCCAGTACTTC

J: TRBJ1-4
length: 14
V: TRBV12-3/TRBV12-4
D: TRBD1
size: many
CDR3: CASSPGTANEKLFF
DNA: TGTGCCAGCAGCCCCGGGACAGCTAATGAAAAACTGTTTTTT

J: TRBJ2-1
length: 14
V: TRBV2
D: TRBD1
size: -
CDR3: CARATGGWDNEQFF
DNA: TGTGCCAGAGCTACAGGGGGCTGGGACAATGAGCAGTTCTTC

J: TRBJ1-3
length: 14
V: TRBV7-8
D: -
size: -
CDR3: CASNLRDSGNTVYF
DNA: TGTGCCAGCAACTTAAGGGATTCCGGAAACACCGTATATTTT